This TCR beta chain came from a study of blood T cell repertoires in COVID-19. Clones were sequenced by immunoSEQ multiplex PCR, and TCRdb holds only the in-frame ones, with some missing. The sample shows 250,000 or so clones, 70% to 90% of them seen only once. The CDR3 is made up of 21 amino acids. In germline, CDR1 is LNHDA, CDR2 SQIVND (reference sequence). V shed 4 bases and J 0 bases; nucleotides not matched to a gene: 21. The chain is built from TRBV19 and TRBJ2-3; 8 positions match TRBD2. Sequencing input: peripheral blood. The sequence was collected from a man aged 60 to 75 with acute or convalescent COVID-19. The CDR3 sequence: CASSTLPRGARDLSSTDTQYF. CDR3 DNA: TGTGCCAGTAGTACCCTCCCGCGGGGGGCACGCGATCTTTCTAGCACAGATACGCAGTATTTT.